These 27 T cell receptor beta chains were all obtained from the same sample, sequenced in a study of sequential checkpoint blockade in melanoma. Libraries were prepared by immunoSEQ multiplex PCR; TCRdb keeps only in-frame clonotypes and omits some of them. The sample contains about 37,000 clones, 80% to 90% of which appear only once. The sample's treatment: randomized to nivolumab then ipilimumab (arm A) or the reverse (arm B). The sample was CD8+ T cells sorted from blood (inferred from file names), taken from a patient given nivolumab and ipilimumab in sequence. All receptors come from a human donor with melanoma.

The chain combines TRBV6-5 with TRBJ1-1, with TRBD1 identical over 7 bases. The CDR3 length is 14 residues. Trimming cost V 6 bases and J 4 bases; bases outside gene matches: 8. CDR1 and CDR2 (germline): MNHEY, SVGAGI. CDR3 loop: CASRTDRMLTEAFF. The CDR3, as DNA: TGTGCCAGCAGGACGGACAGGATGCTCACTGAAGCTTTCTTT.

This chain connects TRBV2 to TRBJ1-3; D ambiguous. V gave up 6 bases and J gave up 0 bases, with 12 bases separating them. There are 15 residues in the CDR3. The V gene's germline CDR1 is SNHLY and CDR2 FYNNEI. CDR3 region: CASSLTPYSGNTIYF. CDR3 coding DNA: TGTGCCAGCAGCCTGACTCCCTACTCTGGAAACACCATATATTTT.

A single count supports this clone. The chain is built from TRBV20-1 and TRBJ1-1; no firm D call. Germline assignment: CDR1 DFQATT and CDR2 SNEGSKA (reference sequence). The CDR3 spans 10 residues. Trimming cost V 6 bases and J 5 bases, with 7 bases left between them. CDR3 in DNA: TGCAGTGCAGGAGGGACTGAAGCTTTCTTT. Amino acid sequence: CSAGGTEAFF.

This clone was recorded once. The J gene is TRBJ2-7, the V gene TRBV5-1; possibly TRBD1 for D (6 bases). The V gene lost 1 base and the J gene lost 2 bases, with 10 bases spanning the gap. Germline CDR1 and CDR2: SGHRS and YFSETQ. This CDR3 region has 14 residues. CDR3 nucleotide sequence: TGCGCCAGCAGCTTGTTTCAGGGGCCCTACGAGCAGTACTTC. Translated: CASSLFQGPYEQYF.

The chain has TRBV6-1 and TRBJ2-7, with 7 bases lining up with TRBD1. Losses at the gene ends were 0 bases for V and 1 base for J; bases not matched to a gene: 3. The length of the CDR3 is 15 residues. Germline V gene lookup returns CDR1 MNHNS and CDR2 SASEGT. The CDR3 loop reads CASSEALGQSYEQYF. DNA for the CDR3: TGTGCCAGCAGTGAAGCCCTGGGACAGTCCTACGAGCAGTACTTC.

The V call is TRBV25-1, the J call TRBJ2-5; 9 bases line up with TRBD2. V gave up 4 bases and J gave up 2 bases; unmatched junction bases: 2. This CDR3 is built from 14 residues. Per the germline V gene, CDR1 is MGHDK and CDR2 is SYGVNS. The chain's CDR3 is CASSALAGQETQYF. CDR3 coding DNA: TGTGCCAGCAGTGCCCTAGCGGGGCAAGAGACCCAGTACTTC. The complete variable domain, with remaining parts taken from reference TRBV25-1 and TRBJ2-5, reads EADIYQTPRYLVIGTGKKITLECSQTMGHDKMYWYQQDPGMELHLIHYSYGVNSTEKGDLSSESTVSRIRTEHFPLTLESARPSHTSQYLCASSALAGQETQYFGPGTRLLVL.

CDR3 DNA: TGCGCCAGCAGCCATGCGGGATTCGACGACGAGCAGTACTTC. Translating it yields CASSHAGFDDEQYF. The V gene is TRBV4-1, the J gene TRBJ2-5, with D possibly being TRBD2 (6 bases). The closer fit of TRBJ2-7 to the DNA end suggests the J call may be wrong. The CDR3 covers 14 residues. CDR1 is MGHRA and CDR2 is YSYEKL in the germline V gene.

The J gene is TRBJ2-1, the V gene TRBV27; the D is unclear. V shed 5 bases and J shed 5 bases, with 7 bases lying between them. The length of the CDR3 is 12 residues. Germline CDR1 is MNHEY and CDR2 is SMNVEV (reference sequence). CDR3 nucleotides: TGTGCCAGCAGTCAGATAAACAATGAGCAGTTCTTC. It is translated as CASSQINNEQFF.

The DNA of the CDR3 is TGTGCCAGCAGCTGGGGACTAGCGGATTACAATGAGCAGTTCTTC. Translation gives CASSWGLADYNEQFF. The chain joins TRBV7-2 to TRBJ2-1; 11 nucleotides match TRBD2. Germline trimming cut 4 bases from V and 4 bases from J; bases unmatched to any gene: 3. The CDR3 extends over 15 amino acids. Germline CDR1 is SGHTA and CDR2 is FQGNSA.

The gene calls are TRBV7-9 and TRBJ2-6; no clear D gene. This CDR3 is 16 amino acids long. V was shortened by 5 bases and J by 0 bases, with 11 bases between the two germline ends. Germline V gene data show CDR1 as SEHNR and CDR2 as FQNEAQ (reference sequence). Here the CDR3 DNA reads TGTGCCAGCAGCGTTAGTTTCTTCTCTGGGGCCAACGTCCTGACTTTC. Translating gives CASSVSFFSGANVLTF.

The gene calls are TRBV14 and TRBJ2-3; no definite D call. The CDR3 is 17 residues long. Deletions cut 1 base from V and 1 base from J, with 15 bases between. In germline, CDR1 is SGHDN, CDR2 FVKESK. CDR3 nucleotide sequence: TGTGCCAGCAGCCAAGTTCCACCCAGCGATGGCACAGATACGCAGTATTTT. Protein sequence: CASSQVPPSDGTDTQYF.

The gene calls are TRBV7-2 and TRBJ2-1, with TRBD1 matching over 9 bases. Germline-derived CDR1 and CDR2 are SGHTA and FQGNSA. After removal of 5 bases from V and 7 bases from J, the junction contained 9 bases not matched to a gene. The CDR3 is 15 residues long. CDR3 sequence: CASSPRDRALNEQFF. CDR3 in DNA: TGTGCCAGCAGCCCCCGGGACAGGGCCCTAAATGAGCAGTTCTTC.

This clone appeared once. One end of the junction fails to match germline, which may point to a read error. CDR3 DNA sequence: TGTGCCAGCAGTGATACCAAGAGCGGTTGGAATAGCGCTGAAACTTTCTTT. Translation: CASSDTKSGWNSAETFF. This chain connects TRBV6-1 to TRBJ1-1; the D is unclear. This CDR3 is 17 amino acids long. Germline-derived CDR1 and CDR2 are MNHNS and SASEGT.

V gene TRBV10-2 combines with J gene TRBJ2-7, with TRBD2 identical over 11 bases. Trimming removed 4 bases from V and 5 bases from J; junction bases left unmatched: 7. Looked up from germline, CDR1 is WSHSY and CDR2 is SAAADI. The CDR3 sequence is 15 residues long. In DNA form, the CDR3 reads TGCGCCAGCAGTGGAACTAGCGGGAGTCCCAACGAGCAGTACTTC. Translating gives CASSGTSGSPNEQYF.

The chain has TRBV27 and TRBJ1-2; 7 bases align to TRBD1. The V and J ends lost 8 bases and 7 bases, in that order; junction bases with no gene match: 16. Germline CDR1 reads MNHEY; CDR2 reads SMNVEV (reference sequence). CDR3 size: 15 residues. CDR3 nucleotides: TGTGCCAGCGGGCCCGGGACAGCCCTACCCCTTGGCTACACCTTC. Its protein product is CASGPGTALPLGYTF.

The CDR3 loop reads CASTDQGLGNNQPQHF. The CDR3 bases are TGTGCCAGTACCGACCAGGGTTTAGGGAACAATCAGCCCCAGCATTTT. The gene calls are TRBV19 and TRBJ1-5; possibly TRBD1 for D (5 bases). Germline V CDR1 and CDR2: LNHDA, SQIVND (reference sequence). Trimming left V 7 bases short and J 3 bases short, with 19 bases between. There are 16 residues in the CDR3.

This clone has just a few counts. In the same sample, other DNA sequences code for this CDR3. The CDR3 spells CASSLSGDRGSNQPQHF. The CDR3 nucleotides read TGTGCCAGCAGTCTCTCAGGGGACAGGGGAAGCAATCAGCCCCAGCATTTT. The chain has TRBV27 and TRBJ1-5; TRBD1 agrees at 10 bases. This CDR3 comprises 17 residues. The V and J ends lost 5 bases and 1 base, in that order; junction bases with no gene match: 8. Germline CDR1 and CDR2: MNHEY and SMNVEV (reference sequence).

J is TRBJ1-2 and V is TRBV27, with D possibly being TRBD1 (5 bases). This CDR3 region has 13 residues. Germline V lookup: CDR1 MNHEY, CDR2 SMNVEV (reference sequence). The V gene lost 2 bases and the J gene lost 6 bases, with 10 bases spanning the gap. Here the CDR3 DNA reads TGTGCCAGCAGTTTAAGCAGGGATGATGGCTACACCTTC. Protein product: CASSLSRDDGYTF.

In its sample, this clone was seen once. The rearrangement joins TRBV9 to TRBJ2-3; TRBD2 matches at 10 bases. The CDR3 consists of 15 residues. Germline CDR1 reads SGDLS; CDR2 reads YYNGEE. The junction had 2 bases not matched to a gene; V was cut back by 0 bases and J by 4 bases. CDR3 in amino acids: CASSVASGGADTQYF. In DNA, the CDR3 is TGTGCCAGCAGCGTAGCAAGCGGGGGGGCAGATACGCAGTATTTT.

The V call is TRBV9, the J call TRBJ2-7; weak D call: TRBD1 (6 bases). CDR1 and CDR2 from the germline V gene are SGDLS and YYNGEE. Trimming removed 4 bases from V and 2 bases from J, with 10 bases in between. The CDR3 sequence is 13 residues long. This CDR3 is CASSPGQTYEQYF. The CDR3 DNA follows: TGTGCCAGCAGCCCGGGACAAACCTACGAGCAGTACTTC.

This chain joins TRBV11-3 and TRBJ2-1, with TRBD1 matching over 10 bases. CDR1 is SGHNT and CDR2 is YENEEA in the germline V gene. The CDR3 loop spans 15 amino acids. J gave up 6 bases and V 4 bases, and 6 bases lay outside the gene matches. CDR3 residues: CASSSGRTGGNEQFF. Written as DNA, the CDR3 is TGTGCCAGCAGCTCCGGACGGACAGGGGGCAATGAGCAGTTCTTC.

The chain combines TRBV2 with TRBJ1-1; D possibly corresponds to TRBD1 (5 bases). Germline CDR1 SNHLY, CDR2 FYNNEI. The CDR3 is made up of 13 amino acids. The V end was cut by 5 bases, the J end by 1 base, with 8 bases between. The CDR3 here is CASSPTANTEAFF. The CDR3 nucleotides read TGTGCCAGCAGTCCGACAGCGAACACTGAAGCTTTCTTT.

CDR3 nucleotide sequence: TGCGCCAGCTCGGGGGAAGTCAATGAGCAGTTCTTC. It specifies CASSGEVNEQFF. This chain connects TRBV5-1 to TRBJ2-1; TRBD2 might be the D (6 bases). The V and J ends lost 7 bases and 6 bases respectively, with 11 bases between them. Per germline, CDR1 SGHRS and CDR2 YFSETQ. The CDR3 spans 12 residues.

The chain recombines TRBV29-1 with TRBJ1-2, with D possibly being TRBD1 (5 bases). The germline gives CDR1 SQVTM, CDR2 ANQGSEA. This CDR3 is built from 12 residues. Trimming cost V 6 bases and J 8 bases, with 16 bases left between them. Here the CDR3 DNA reads TGCAGCGTGCCCGGGGGGACTAAGGGCTACACCTTC. As protein: CSVPGGTKGYTF.

J is TRBJ1-1 and V is TRBV27; D is perhaps TRBD1 (5 bases). Germline CDR1 is MNHEY and CDR2 is SMNVEV (reference sequence). The V end lost 3 bases, the J end lost 2 bases, and 10 bases lay between the germline ends. The CDR3 covers 14 residues. The CDR3 here is CASSLAQGNTEAFF. CDR3 sequence (DNA): TGTGCCAGCAGTTTGGCCCAGGGTAACACTGAAGCTTTCTTT.

V is TRBV27 and J is TRBJ2-5; TRBD2 agrees at 11 bases. The ends lost 5 bases at V and 1 base at J; junction bases unmatched: 6. Germline-derived CDR1 and CDR2 are MNHEY and SMNVEV (reference sequence). This CDR3 contains 16 residues. The CDR3: CASSVLAGGPQETQYF. The CDR3 DNA reads as TGTGCCAGCAGTGTGTTAGCGGGGGGGCCCCAAGAGACCCAGTACTTC.

V usage is TRBV7-9 and J usage is TRBJ2-1, with D unresolved. CDR3 length: 12 amino acids. With 8 bases removed from V and 5 bases from J, the gap between germline ends came to 10 bases. CDR1 is SEHNR and CDR2 is FQNEAQ in the germline V gene (reference sequence). The CDR3 sequence: CASRELNNEQFF. The DNA of the CDR3 is TGTGCCAGCCGAGAGCTTAACAATGAGCAGTTCTTC.